The subject of this entry is one T cell receptor beta chain. V lost 4 bases and J lost 7, with 14 bases in between. The CDR3 sequence is 14 residues long. Germline V lookup: CDR1 SGDLS, CDR2 YYNGEE. The data were taken from a study of blood T cell repertoires in COVID-19. As for the study in general: T cells, B-cell-depleted T cells, or PBMCs supplied cDNA or gDNA.

Original processing methods: Estimation of nucleated cell counts was performed using reference gene primer amplification. Sequencing was performed with immunoSEQ multiplex PCR; in TCRdb, only in-frame clones are kept and a portion is missing. Clonal size and the V and J genes are those of that table, whereas D and trimming came from the DNA. The table has 55,000 to 60,000 clones, roughly 80% seen once. The TCR was taken from a man aged 65-85 years with active COVID-19. The chain uses TRBV9 and TRBJ2-2, with D tentatively TRBD1 (6 bases). Sequencing was done on a sample of peripheral blood. CDR3 nucleotides: TGTGCCAGCAGCACGGACAGTACCTACGGGGAGCTGTTTTTT. As protein: CASSTDSTYGELFF.